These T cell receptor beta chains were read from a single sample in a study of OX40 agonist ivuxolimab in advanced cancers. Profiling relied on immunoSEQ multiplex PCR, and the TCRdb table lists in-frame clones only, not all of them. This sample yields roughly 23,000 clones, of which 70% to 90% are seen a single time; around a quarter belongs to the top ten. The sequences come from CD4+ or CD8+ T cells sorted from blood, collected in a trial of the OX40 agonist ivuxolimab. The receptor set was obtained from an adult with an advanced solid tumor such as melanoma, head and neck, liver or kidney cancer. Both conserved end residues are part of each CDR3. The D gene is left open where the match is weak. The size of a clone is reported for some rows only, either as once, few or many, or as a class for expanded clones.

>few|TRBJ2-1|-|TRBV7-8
CASSLSGGPTRNYYNEQFF
TGTGCCAGCAGCTTGTCTGGCGGACCCACCAGAAACTACTACAATGAGCAGTTCTTC
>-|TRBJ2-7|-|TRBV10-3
CAISAAGEGYEQYF
TGTGCCATCAGTGCGGCAGGGGAGGGCTACGAGCAGTACTTC
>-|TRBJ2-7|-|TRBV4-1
CASSQPLIGEQYF
TGCGCCAGCAGCCAACCCCTAATCGGCGAGCAGTACTTC
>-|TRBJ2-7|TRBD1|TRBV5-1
CASSLTGGYEQYF
TGCGCCAGCAGCCTGACAGGGGGGTACGAGCAGTACTTC
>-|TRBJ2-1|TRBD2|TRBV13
CASSLTSGGSYNEQFF
TGTGCCAGCAGCCTGACTAGCGGGGGCTCCTACAATGAGCAGTTCTTC
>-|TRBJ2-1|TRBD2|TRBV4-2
CASSPGLAGGNEQFF
TGTGCCAGCAGCCCCGGACTAGCGGGAGGCAATGAGCAGTTCTTC
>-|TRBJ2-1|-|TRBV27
CASTHQPVSYNEQFF
TGTGCCAGCACCCACCAGCCAGTCTCCTACAATGAGCAGTTCTTC
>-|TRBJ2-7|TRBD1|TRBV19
CASSIQTGAYEQYF
TGTGCCAGTAGTATTCAGACAGGGGCATACGAGCAGTACTTC
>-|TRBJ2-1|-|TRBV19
CASSIAGSSYNEQFF
TGTGCCAGTAGTATAGCGGGGAGCTCCTACAATGAGCAGTTCTTC
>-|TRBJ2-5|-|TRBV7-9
CASSLLSLGQETQYF
TGTGCCAGCAGCTTATTAAGCTTGGGGCAAGAGACCCAGTACTTC
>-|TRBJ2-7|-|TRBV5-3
CASSLLLSDEQYF
TGTGCCAGCAGCTTGCTCCTTTCGGATGAGCAGTACTTC